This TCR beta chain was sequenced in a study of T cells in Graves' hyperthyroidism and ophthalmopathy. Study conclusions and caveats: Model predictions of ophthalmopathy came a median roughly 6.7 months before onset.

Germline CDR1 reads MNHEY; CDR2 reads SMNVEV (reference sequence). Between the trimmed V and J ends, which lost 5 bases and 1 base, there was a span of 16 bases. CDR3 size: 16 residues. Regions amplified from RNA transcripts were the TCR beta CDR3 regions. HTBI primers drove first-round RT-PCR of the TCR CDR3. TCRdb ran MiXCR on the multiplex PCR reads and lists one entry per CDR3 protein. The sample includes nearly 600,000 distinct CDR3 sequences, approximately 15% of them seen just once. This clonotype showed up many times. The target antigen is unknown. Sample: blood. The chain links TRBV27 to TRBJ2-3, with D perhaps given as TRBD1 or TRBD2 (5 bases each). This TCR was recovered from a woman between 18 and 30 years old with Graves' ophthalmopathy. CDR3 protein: CASSLRDRLGTDTQYF. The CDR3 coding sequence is TGTGCCAGCAGTCTTCGGGACCGATTGGGCACAGATACGCAGTATTTT.